Each of the 26 T cell receptor beta chains below was sequenced from the same sample in a study of blood T cell repertoires in COVID-19. Produced via immunoSEQ multiplex PCR; TCRdb's table is partial and in-frame only. The repertoire holds approximately 180,000 clones, around 81% seen once, with about 12% in the top ten. Sequenced: peripheral blood. These receptor sequences come from an elderly woman with COVID-19, enrolled during active disease.

This clone has only a few counts. The rearrangement links TRBV28 to TRBJ2-5, with TRBD2 matching over 10 bases. The CDR3 loop spans 16 amino acids. The germline V gene has CDR1 MDHEN and CDR2 SYDVKM. V dropped 3 bases and J dropped 3; count of bases not matched to a gene: 7. Written as DNA, the CDR3 is TGTGCCAGCAGTTTTGGGACTAGCGATATAAAAGAGACCCAGTACTTC. Amino acid sequence: CASSFGTSDIKETQYF.

The gene calls are TRBV7-9 and TRBJ2-2; D remains ambiguous. Trimming left V 7 bases short and J 7 bases short, with 4 bases between. Per germline, CDR1 SEHNR and CDR2 FQNEAQ (reference sequence). The CDR3 is 10 residues long. CDR3 DNA sequence: TGTGCCAGCACTTACGGGGAGCTGTTTTTT. It translates to CASTYGELFF.

The chain couples TRBV7-6 to TRBJ2-1; the match to TRBD2 covers 11 bases. The CDR3 contains 15 residues. J lost 6 bases, V lost 4 bases, and 5 bases had no gene match. Germline CDR1 reads SGHVS; CDR2 reads FNYEAQ. In DNA, the CDR3 is TGTGCCAGCAGCTCACTAGCGGGGGTTCCCAATGAGCAGTTCTTC. This codes for CASSSLAGVPNEQFF.

In this sample, this clone turned up many times. The rearrangement links TRBV10-3 to TRBJ1-1, with D tentatively TRBD1 (5 bases). The CDR3 has 15 residues. The germline V gene encodes CDR1 ENHRY and CDR2 SYGVKD. Trimming stripped 4 bases from V and 1 base from J, with 13 bases between. The CDR3 DNA reads TGTGCCATCAGTGGGTCTGTCGGACAGAACACTGAAGCTTTCTTT. Residues: CAISGSVGQNTEAFF.

The chain recombines TRBV6-6 with TRBJ1-1, with TRBD1 matching 7 bases. Germline trimming cut 5 bases from V and 3 bases from J; bases unmatched to any gene: 3. The CDR3 is 13 amino acids. The V gene's germline CDR1 is MNHNY and CDR2 SVGAGI (reference sequence). The CDR3 region is CASSRDRDTEAFF. CDR3 sequence (DNA): TGTGCCAGCAGTAGGGACAGAGACACTGAAGCTTTCTTT.

Comment on this clone: Other DNA variants within this sample encode the same CDR3. The V call is TRBV4-1, the J call TRBJ2-7; 9 bases align to TRBD1. The CDR3 consists of 15 residues. The J segment lost 0 bases and the V segment lost 4 bases, leaving 4 bases of the junction unmatched. Per germline, CDR1 MGHRA and CDR2 YSYEKL. For the CDR3, the DNA is TGCGCCAGCAGCCGCGCGGGACAGGGCTCCTACGAGCAGTACTTC. Translating it yields CASSRAGQGSYEQYF.

The V and J genes are TRBV4-3 and TRBJ1-2; TRBD1 might be the D (5 bases). CDR3 length: 15 residues. V was cut by 2 bases and J by 5 bases, with 15 bases left in between. Germline V gene data show CDR1 as LGHNA and CDR2 as YSLEER. The CDR3: CASSQRRGRSYGYTF. The DNA for the CDR3 is TGCGCCAGCAGCCAAAGAAGGGGCAGGAGTTATGGCTACACCTTC.

This sequence joins TRBV6-5 and TRBJ1-2, with TRBD1 as a possible D gene (6 bases). This CDR3 region has 13 residues. Trimming pared 7 bases from V and 0 bases from J, leaving 9 bases between. Germline CDR1 reads MNHEY; CDR2 reads SVGAGI. CDR3 sequence reads: CASNRAANYGYTF. The DNA for the CDR3 is TGTGCCAGCAACAGGGCAGCTAACTATGGCTACACCTTC.

The rearrangement links TRBV9 to TRBJ2-5; 8 bases map to TRBD2. This CDR3 has 16 residues. V lost 5 bases to trimming and J lost 4 bases; unmatched junction nucleotides: 13. The V gene's germline CDR1 is SGDLS and CDR2 YYNGEE. CDR3 nucleotides: TGTGCCAGCAGTAGAGGGCGGGGGGCCCGTTTAGAGACCCAGTACTTC. It translates to CASSRGRGARLETQYF.

The chain carries TRBV6-5 and TRBJ1-6, with TRBD1 matching 8 bases. V dropped 6 bases and J dropped 8; count of bases not matched to a gene: 9. The CDR3 sequence is 15 residues long. Germline V CDR1 and CDR2: MNHEY, SVGAGI. The CDR3 DNA sequence: TGTGCCAGCAGCCAGGACAGGGTCGGTGATTCACCCCTCCACTTT. Translated: CASSQDRVGDSPLHF.

CDR3 DNA sequence: TGTGCCAGCAGTGCCGATGACAGGGAAGCTGAAGCTTTCTTT. This gives the protein CASSADDREAEAFF. The rearrangement joins TRBV6-6 to TRBJ1-1, with 7 bases aligning to TRBD1. The CDR3 runs 14 residues. V shed 5 bases and J 6 bases; nucleotides not matched to a gene: 9. Germline V gene sequence: CDR1 MNHNY, CDR2 SVGAGI (reference sequence).

V is TRBV10-3 and J is TRBJ1-5; possible D gene TRBD1, 6 bases. The germline V gene has CDR1 ENHRY and CDR2 SYGVKD. The CDR3 is made up of 13 amino acids. Trimming removed 6 bases at V and 5 bases at J, with 11 bases between. Here the CDR3 reads CAIRDSSYQPQHF. The CDR3, as DNA: TGTGCCATCAGGGACAGTTCCTATCAGCCCCAGCATTTT.

The chain uses TRBV9 and TRBJ2-1; 7 bases map to TRBD2. The V and J ends lost 3 bases and 1 base, in that order; junction bases with no gene match: 13. This CDR3 spans 18 amino acids. CDR1 is SGDLS, CDR2 YYNGEE, per germline. The CDR3 DNA reads as TGTGCCAGCAGCGAGTGGGGGGAGGGGCCGAGTTCCTACAATGAGCAGTTCTTC. It yields the protein CASSEWGEGPSSYNEQFF.

At least ten counts were recorded for this clone. V gene TRBV5-1 combines with J gene TRBJ1-2; 8 nucleotides line up with TRBD1. V shed 4 bases, J shed 4 bases, and the junction held 9 bases outside the gene matches. From germline, CDR1 is SGHRS and CDR2 YFSETQ. CDR3 length: 15 amino acids. The CDR3 loop reads CASSGAGQGGYGYTF. Written as DNA, the CDR3 is TGCGCCAGCAGCGGAGCTGGACAGGGAGGCTATGGCTACACCTTC. Full variable domain (missing parts from reference TRBV5-1 and TRBJ1-2): KAGVTQTPRYLIKTRGQQVTLSCSPISGHRSVSWYQQTPGQGLQFLFEYFSETQRNKGNFPGRFSGRQFSNSRSEMNVSTLELGDSALYLCASSGAGQGGYGYTFGSGTRLTVV.

This chain links TRBV13 with TRBJ1-2, with D perhaps TRBD1 (6 bases). V was clipped by 1 base and J by 9 bases, with 9 bases between them. The CDR3 is 12 residues long. Germline CDR1 is PRHDT and CDR2 is FYEKMQ (reference sequence). The CDR3 loop is CASSLEQGRYTF. CDR3 DNA sequence: TGTGCCAGCAGCTTAGAACAGGGTCGCTACACCTTC. The entire variable domain, with the rest obtained from reference TRBV13 and TRBJ1-2, is as follows: AAGVIQSPRHLIKEKRETATLKCYPIPRHDTVYWYQQGPGQDPQFLISFYEKMQSDKGSIPDRFSAQQFSDYHSELNMSSLELGDSALYFCASSLEQGRYTFGSGTRLTVV.

This chain links TRBV11-2 with TRBJ1-2; 10 bases agree with TRBD1. CDR1 is SGHAT and CDR2 is FQNNGV in the germline V gene. V gave up 3 bases and J gave up 7 bases; unmatched junction bases: 2. This CDR3 has 13 amino acids. The CDR3 here is CASSLGQGSGYTF. DNA for the CDR3: TGTGCCAGCAGCTTGGGACAGGGGTCTGGCTACACCTTC.

The chain carries TRBV19 and TRBJ1-6, with D hard to call. Deletions cut 3 bases from V and 6 bases from J, with 9 bases between. The CDR3 totals 14 residues. Per the germline V gene, CDR1 is LNHDA and CDR2 is SQIVND (reference sequence). CDR3 region: CASSMVQPNSPLHF. The CDR3 DNA sequence: TGTGCCAGTAGTATGGTACAGCCTAATTCACCCCTCCACTTT.

CDR3 in DNA: TGTGCCAGCAGCTTAGCCAGGAGCACAGATACGCAGTATTTT. Its translation is CASSLARSTDTQYF. V is TRBV7-9 and J is TRBJ2-3, with no clear D. CDR1 and CDR2 (germline): SEHNR, FQNEAQ (reference sequence). The V and J ends lost 0 bases and 0 bases respectively, with 4 bases between them. The CDR3 is made up of 14 amino acids. Complete variable domain (other parts from reference TRBV7-9 and TRBJ2-3): DTGVSQNPRHKITKRGQNVTFRCDPISEHNRLYWYRQTLGQGPEFLTYFQNEAQLEKSRLLSDRFSAERPKGSFSTLEIQRTEQGDSAMYLCASSLARSTDTQYFGPGTRLTVL.

J is TRBJ1-2 and V is TRBV7-2; 8 positions agree with TRBD1. After removal of 0 bases from V and 8 bases from J, the junction contained 5 bases not matched to a gene. Germline CDR1 is SGHTA and CDR2 is FQGNSA. CDR3 size: 14 residues. DNA of the CDR3: TGTGCCAGCAGCTTAGCCCGGACAGGGAAAGGCTACACCTTC. Translating it yields CASSLARTGKGYTF.

The chain's CDR3 is CASSLKLGTGAEISPLHF. The CDR3 DNA is TGTGCCAGCAGTTTAAAGCTTGGGACAGGGGCAGAAATTTCACCCCTCCACTTT. This chain connects TRBV28 to TRBJ1-6, with TRBD1 matching 10 bases. The germline V gene has CDR1 MDHEN and CDR2 SYDVKM. V gave up 2 bases and J gave up 9 bases; unmatched junction bases: 13. CDR3 length: 18 residues. Using reference TRBV28 and TRBJ1-6 for the parts outside the CDR3, the full variable domain is DVKVTQSSRYLVKRTGEKVFLECVQDMDHENMFWYRQDPGLGLRLIYFSYDVKMKEKGDIPEGYSVSREKKERFSLILESASTNQTSMYLCASSLKLGTGAEISPLHFGNGTRLTVT.

V and J are TRBV4-1 and TRBJ2-5, with 9 bases that match TRBD1. This CDR3 has 15 residues. CDR1 is MGHRA and CDR2 is YSYEKL in the germline V gene. V shed 4 bases, J shed 7 bases, and the junction held 10 bases outside the gene matches. DNA for the CDR3: TGCGCCAGCAGCCTGGGACAGGGTGGGGCTGGGACCCAGTACTTC. Its protein is CASSLGQGGAGTQYF.

The chain couples TRBV6-2 or TRBV6-3 to TRBJ2-1; TRBD1 is a possible D gene (6 bases). CDR3 length: 13 residues. Germline lookup yields CDR1 MNHEY and CDR2 SVGEGT. The V gene lost 5 bases and the J gene lost 12 bases, with 17 bases spanning the gap. CDR3 sequence: CASSGTTQNLQFF. CDR3 DNA sequence: TGTGCCAGCAGTGGGACAACCCAGAATCTGCAGTTCTTC.

This chain links TRBV7-9 with TRBJ1-2, with 9 nucleotides matching TRBD1. The CDR3 runs 14 residues. V gave up 5 bases and J gave up 4 bases; unmatched junction bases: 5. The germline gives CDR1 SEHNR, CDR2 FQNEAQ (reference sequence). In DNA form, the CDR3 reads TGTGCCAGCAGCACATCGACAGGGGGCTATGGCTACACCTTC. Translating it yields CASSTSTGGYGYTF. Complete variable domain (other parts from reference TRBV7-9 and TRBJ1-2): DTGVSQNPRHKITKRGQNVTFRCDPISEHNRLYWYRQTLGQGPEFLTYFQNEAQLEKSRLLSDRFSAERPKGSFSTLEIQRTEQGDSAMYLCASSTSTGGYGYTFGSGTRLTVV.

This clone has only one observation. V gene TRBV15 combines with J gene TRBJ1-6; D remains unclear. Trimming cost V 1 base and J 9 bases, with 13 bases left between them. The CDR3 is made up of 15 amino acids. Germline CDR1 and CDR2: LNHNV and YYDKDF (reference sequence). The CDR3 reads CATSRGAQPLSPLHF. The CDR3, as DNA: TGTGCCACCAGCAGAGGGGCCCAGCCTCTTTCACCCCTCCACTTT.

The rearrangement links TRBV3-1 (or the pseudogene TRBV3-2) to TRBJ2-6; 9 bases fit TRBD1. The ends lost 4 bases at V and 8 bases at J; junction bases unmatched: 6. The germline CDR1 and CDR2 sequences are LGHDT and YNNKEL (reference sequence). The CDR3 length is 15 residues. Written as DNA, the CDR3 is TGTGCCAGCAGCCCCACCGGACAGGGGTCCAACGTCCTGACTTTC. This codes for CASSPTGQGSNVLTF.

This clone came up once. V gene TRBV5-4 combines with J gene TRBJ2-5, with TRBD1 identical over 7 bases. There are 16 residues in the CDR3. Germline V lookup: CDR1 SGHNT, CDR2 YYREEE (reference sequence). Trimming took 3 bases from V and 5 from J; bases not matched to a gene: 13. In DNA form, the CDR3 reads TGTGCCAGCAGCTACCTCACTAGGGGGCTGGGGGAGACCCAGTACTTC. It codes for CASSYLTRGLGETQYF.